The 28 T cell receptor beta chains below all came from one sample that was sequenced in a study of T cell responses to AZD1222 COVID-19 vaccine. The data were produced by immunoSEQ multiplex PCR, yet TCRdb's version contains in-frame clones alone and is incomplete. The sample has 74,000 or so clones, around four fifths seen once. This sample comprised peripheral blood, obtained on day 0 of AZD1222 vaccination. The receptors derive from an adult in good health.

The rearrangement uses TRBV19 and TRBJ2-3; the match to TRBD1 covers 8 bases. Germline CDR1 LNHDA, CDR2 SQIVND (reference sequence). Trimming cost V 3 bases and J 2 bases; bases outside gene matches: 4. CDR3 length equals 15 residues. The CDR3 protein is CASSMTTGDTDTQYF. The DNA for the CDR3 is TGTGCCAGTAGTATGACGACAGGGGACACAGATACGCAGTATTTT.

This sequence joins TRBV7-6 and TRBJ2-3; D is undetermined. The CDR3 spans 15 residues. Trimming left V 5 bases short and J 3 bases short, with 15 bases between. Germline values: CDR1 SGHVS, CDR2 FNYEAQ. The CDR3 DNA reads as TGTGCCAGCAGCCCGACCACTGGAAAAACAGATACGCAGTATTTT. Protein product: CASSPTTGKTDTQYF.

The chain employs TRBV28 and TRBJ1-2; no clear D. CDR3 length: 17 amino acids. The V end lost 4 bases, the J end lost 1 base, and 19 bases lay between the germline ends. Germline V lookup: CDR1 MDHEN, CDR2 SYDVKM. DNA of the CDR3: TGTGCCAGCAGTTCCCACGGAACCGACTCGGGTAACTATGGCTACACCTTC. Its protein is CASSSHGTDSGNYGYTF.

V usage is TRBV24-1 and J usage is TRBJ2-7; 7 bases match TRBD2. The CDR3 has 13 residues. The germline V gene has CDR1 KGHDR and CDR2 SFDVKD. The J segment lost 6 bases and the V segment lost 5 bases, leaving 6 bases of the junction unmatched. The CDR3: CATSGGGRGEQYF. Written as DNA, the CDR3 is TGTGCCACCAGTGGGGGGGGACGCGGCGAGCAGTACTTC.

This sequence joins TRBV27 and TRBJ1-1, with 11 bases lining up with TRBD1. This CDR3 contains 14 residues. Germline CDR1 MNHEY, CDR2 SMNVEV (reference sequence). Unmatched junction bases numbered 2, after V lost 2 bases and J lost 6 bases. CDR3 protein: CASSLRTGGPEAFF. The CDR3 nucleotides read TGTGCCAGCAGTTTAAGGACAGGGGGCCCTGAAGCTTTCTTT.

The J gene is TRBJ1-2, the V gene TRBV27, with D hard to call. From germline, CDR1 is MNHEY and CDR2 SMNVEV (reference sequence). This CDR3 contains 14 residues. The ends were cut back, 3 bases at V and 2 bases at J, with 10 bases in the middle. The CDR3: CASSLQQGNYGYTF. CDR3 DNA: TGTGCCAGCAGTTTGCAGCAAGGAAACTATGGCTACACCTTC.

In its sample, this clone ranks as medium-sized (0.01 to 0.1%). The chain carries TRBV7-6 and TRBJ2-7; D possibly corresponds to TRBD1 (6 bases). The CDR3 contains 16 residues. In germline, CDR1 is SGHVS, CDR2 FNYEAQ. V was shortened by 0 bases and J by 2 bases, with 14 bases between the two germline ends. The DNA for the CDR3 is TGTGCCAGCAGCTTAGCGACCGGGACAACAACCTACGAGCAGTACTTC. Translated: CASSLATGTTTYEQYF.

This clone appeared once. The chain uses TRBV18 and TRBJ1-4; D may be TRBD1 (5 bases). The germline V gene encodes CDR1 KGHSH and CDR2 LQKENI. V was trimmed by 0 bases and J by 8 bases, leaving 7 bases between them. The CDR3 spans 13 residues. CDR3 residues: CASSPPGGEKLFF. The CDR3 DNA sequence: TGTGCCAGCTCACCACCGGGGGGGGAAAAACTGTTTTTT. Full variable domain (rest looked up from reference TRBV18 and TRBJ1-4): NAGVMQNPRHLVRRRGQEARLRCSPMKGHSHVYWYRQLPEEGLKFMVYLQKENIIDESGMPKERFSAEFPKEGPSILRIQQVVRGDSAAYFCASSPPGGEKLFFGSGTQLSVL.

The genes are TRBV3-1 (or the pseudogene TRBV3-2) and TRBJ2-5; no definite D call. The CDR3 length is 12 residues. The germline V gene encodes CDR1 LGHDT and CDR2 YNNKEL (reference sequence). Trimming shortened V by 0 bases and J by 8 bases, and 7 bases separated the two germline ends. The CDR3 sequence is CASSQDTITQYF. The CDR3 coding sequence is TGTGCCAGCAGCCAAGATACTATTACCCAGTACTTC.

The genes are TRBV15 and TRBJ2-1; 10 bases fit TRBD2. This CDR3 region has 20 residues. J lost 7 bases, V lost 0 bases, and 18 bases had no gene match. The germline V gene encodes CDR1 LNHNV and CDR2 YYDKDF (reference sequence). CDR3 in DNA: TGTGCCACCAGCAGAGATCGTGCACCGGGACTAGCGTCGGGGAGTAATGAGCAGTTCTTC. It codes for CATSRDRAPGLASGSNEQFF.

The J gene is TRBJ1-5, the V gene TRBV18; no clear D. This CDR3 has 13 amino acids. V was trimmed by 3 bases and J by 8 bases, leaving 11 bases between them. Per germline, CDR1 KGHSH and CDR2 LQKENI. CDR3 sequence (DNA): TGTGCCAGCTCACCGGGCCCTTCGGAGCCCCAGCATTTT. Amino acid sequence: CASSPGPSEPQHF.

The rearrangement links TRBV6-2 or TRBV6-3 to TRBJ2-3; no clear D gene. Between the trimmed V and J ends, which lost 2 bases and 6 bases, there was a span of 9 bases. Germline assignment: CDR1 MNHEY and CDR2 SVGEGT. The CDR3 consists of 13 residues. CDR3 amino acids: CASSYTYLDTQYF. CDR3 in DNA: TGTGCCAGCAGTTACACCTACTTGGATACGCAGTATTTT.

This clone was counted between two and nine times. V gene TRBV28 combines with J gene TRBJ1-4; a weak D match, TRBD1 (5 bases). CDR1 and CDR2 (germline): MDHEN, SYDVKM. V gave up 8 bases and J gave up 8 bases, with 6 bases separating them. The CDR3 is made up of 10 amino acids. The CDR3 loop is CASGGEKLFF. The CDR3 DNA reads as TGTGCCAGCGGGGGGGAAAAACTGTTTTTT.

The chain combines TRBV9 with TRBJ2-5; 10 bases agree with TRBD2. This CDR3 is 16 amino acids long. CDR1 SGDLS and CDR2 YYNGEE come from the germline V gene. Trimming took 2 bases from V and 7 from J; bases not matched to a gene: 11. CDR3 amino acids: CASSVDPGASGRTQYF. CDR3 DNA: TGTGCCAGCAGCGTCGACCCAGGGGCTAGCGGGAGGACCCAGTACTTC.

CDR3 bases: TGCGCCAGCAGCCAAGGGACAGCCCAAGAGACCCAGTACTTC. Its protein is CASSQGTAQETQYF. The J gene is TRBJ2-5, the V gene TRBV4-1; D is perhaps TRBD1 (6 bases). Per germline, CDR1 MGHRA and CDR2 YSYEKL. This CDR3 region has 14 residues. Trimming pared 1 base from V and 1 base from J, leaving 7 bases between.

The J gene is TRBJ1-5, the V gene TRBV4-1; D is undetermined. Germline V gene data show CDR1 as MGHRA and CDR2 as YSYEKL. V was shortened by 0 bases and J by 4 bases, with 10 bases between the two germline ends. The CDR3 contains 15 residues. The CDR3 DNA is TGCGCCAGCAGCCAAGATTATCGATATAATCAGCCCCAGCATTTT. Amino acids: CASSQDYRYNQPQHF.

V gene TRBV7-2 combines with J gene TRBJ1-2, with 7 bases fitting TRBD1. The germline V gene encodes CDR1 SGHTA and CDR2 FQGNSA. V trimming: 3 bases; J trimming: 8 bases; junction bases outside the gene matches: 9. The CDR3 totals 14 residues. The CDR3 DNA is TGTGCCAGCAGCTTGGGACAGTGGCGGTCCGGCTACACCTTC. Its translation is CASSLGQWRSGYTF. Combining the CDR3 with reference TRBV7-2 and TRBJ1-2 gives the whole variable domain GAGVSQSPSNKVTEKGKDVELRCDPISGHTALYWYRQSLGQGLEFLIYFQGNSAPDKSGLPSDRFSAERTGGSVSTLTIQRTQQEDSAVYLCASSLGQWRSGYTFGSGTRLTVV.

Here the CDR3 reads CASSGTLGVGTEAFF. The CDR3 coding sequence is TGTGCCAGCAGCGGCACCTTGGGAGTCGGGACTGAAGCTTTCTTT. The rearrangement links TRBV9 to TRBJ1-1; no clear D gene. This CDR3 region has 15 residues. CDR1 and CDR2 from the germline V gene are SGDLS and YYNGEE. V was trimmed by 3 bases and J by 5 bases, leaving 17 bases between them.

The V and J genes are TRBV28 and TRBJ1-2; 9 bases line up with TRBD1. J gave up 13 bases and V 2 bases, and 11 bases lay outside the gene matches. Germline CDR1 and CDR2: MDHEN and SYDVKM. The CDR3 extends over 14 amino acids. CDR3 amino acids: CASSLRGGQGTSTF. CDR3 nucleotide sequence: TGTGCCAGCAGTTTAAGAGGGGGACAGGGAACGTCCACCTTC.

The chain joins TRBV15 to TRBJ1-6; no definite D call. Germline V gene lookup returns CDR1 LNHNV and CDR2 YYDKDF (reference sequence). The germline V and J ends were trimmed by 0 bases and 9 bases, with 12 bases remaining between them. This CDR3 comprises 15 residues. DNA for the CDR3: TGTGCCACCAGCAGAGATGTGAAAGGCACTTCACCCCTCCACTTT. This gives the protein CATSRDVKGTSPLHF.

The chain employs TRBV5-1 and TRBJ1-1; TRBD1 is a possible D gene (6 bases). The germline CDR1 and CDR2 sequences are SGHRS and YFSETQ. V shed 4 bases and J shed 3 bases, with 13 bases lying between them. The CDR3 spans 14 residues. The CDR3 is CASSITTGYTEAFF. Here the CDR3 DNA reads TGCGCCAGCAGCATAACAACAGGGTACACTGAAGCTTTCTTT.

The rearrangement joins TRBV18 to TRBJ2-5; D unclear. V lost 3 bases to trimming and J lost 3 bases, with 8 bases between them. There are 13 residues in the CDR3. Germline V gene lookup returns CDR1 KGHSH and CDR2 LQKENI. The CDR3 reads CASSPAREETQYF. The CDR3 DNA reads TGTGCCAGCTCACCGGCAAGGGAAGAGACCCAGTACTTC.

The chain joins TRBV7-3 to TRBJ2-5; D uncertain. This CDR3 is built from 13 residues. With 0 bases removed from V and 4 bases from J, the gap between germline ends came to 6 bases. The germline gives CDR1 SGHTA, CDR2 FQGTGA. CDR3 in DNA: TGTGCCAGCAGCTTAACCGGCGGAGAGACCCAGTACTTC. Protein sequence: CASSLTGGETQYF.

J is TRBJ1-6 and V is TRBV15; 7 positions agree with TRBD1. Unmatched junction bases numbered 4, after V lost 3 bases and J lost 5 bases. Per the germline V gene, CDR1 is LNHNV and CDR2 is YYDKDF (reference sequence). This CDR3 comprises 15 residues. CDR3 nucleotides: TGTGCCACCAGCAGGTTGGGGACAGATAATTCACCCCTCCACTTT. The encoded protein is CATSRLGTDNSPLHF.

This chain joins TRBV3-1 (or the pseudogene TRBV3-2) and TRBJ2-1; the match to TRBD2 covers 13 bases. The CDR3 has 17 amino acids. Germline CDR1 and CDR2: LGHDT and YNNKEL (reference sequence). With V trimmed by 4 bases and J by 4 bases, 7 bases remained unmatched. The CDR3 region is CASSLRLAGGYYNEQFF. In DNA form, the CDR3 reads TGTGCCAGCAGCCTCCGACTAGCGGGGGGCTATTACAATGAGCAGTTCTTC.

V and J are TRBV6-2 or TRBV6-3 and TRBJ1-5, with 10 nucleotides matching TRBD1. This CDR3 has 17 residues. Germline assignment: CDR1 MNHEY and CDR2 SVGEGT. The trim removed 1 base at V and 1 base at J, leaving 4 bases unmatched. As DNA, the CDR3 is TGTGCCAGCAGTTACTTGACAGGGGGCAGGAGCAATCAGCCCCAGCATTTT. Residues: CASSYLTGGRSNQPQHF.

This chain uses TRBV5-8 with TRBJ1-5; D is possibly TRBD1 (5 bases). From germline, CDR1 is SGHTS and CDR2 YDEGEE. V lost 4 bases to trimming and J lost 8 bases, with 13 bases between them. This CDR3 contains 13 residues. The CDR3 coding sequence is TGTGCCAGCAGCCGACAGCCTTGGGAGCCCCAGCATTTT. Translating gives CASSRQPWEPQHF.

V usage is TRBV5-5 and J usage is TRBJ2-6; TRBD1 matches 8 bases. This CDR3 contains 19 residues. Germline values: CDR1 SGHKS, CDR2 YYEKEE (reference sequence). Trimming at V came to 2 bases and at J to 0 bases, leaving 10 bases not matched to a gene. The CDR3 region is CASSFRTTGGLSGANVLTF. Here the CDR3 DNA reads TGTGCCAGCAGCTTTCGTACTACAGGGGGACTCTCTGGGGCCAACGTCCTGACTTTC.